This record covers a single TCR beta chain. TCRdb keeps only in-frame clones here, not all; method: immunoSEQ multiplex PCR. The data contain about 120,000 clones, around 89% of them singletons. Trimming stripped 6 bases from V and 4 bases from J, with 15 bases between. The length of the CDR3 is 14 residues. Germline V gives CDR1 LNHDA, CDR2 SQIVND (reference sequence). This sample is drawn from a study of control samples from healthy donors and cancer patients. This sequence was found in a woman between 65 and 79 years old in good health. The V gene is TRBV19, the J gene TRBJ1-1; the D is unclear. The sequenced material came from blood. CDR3 bases: TGTGCCAGTAGCCAGATAGCGGTACCCACTGAAGCTTTCTTT. Translation gives CASSQIAVPTEAFF.